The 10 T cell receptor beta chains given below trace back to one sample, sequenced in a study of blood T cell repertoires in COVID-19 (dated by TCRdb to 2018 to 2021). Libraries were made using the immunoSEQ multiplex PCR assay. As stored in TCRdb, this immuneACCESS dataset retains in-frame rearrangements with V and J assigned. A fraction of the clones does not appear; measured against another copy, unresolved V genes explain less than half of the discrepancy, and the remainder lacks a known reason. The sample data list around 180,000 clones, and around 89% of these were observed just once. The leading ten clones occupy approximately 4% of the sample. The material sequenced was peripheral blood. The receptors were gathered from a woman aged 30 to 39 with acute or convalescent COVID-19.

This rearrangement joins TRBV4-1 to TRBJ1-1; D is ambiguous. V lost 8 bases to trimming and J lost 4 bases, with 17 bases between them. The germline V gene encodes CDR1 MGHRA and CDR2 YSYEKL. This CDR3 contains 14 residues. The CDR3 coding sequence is TGCGCCAGCGCGCTGGATGGGGAGTCCACTGAAGCTTTCTTT. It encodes CASALDGESTEAFF.

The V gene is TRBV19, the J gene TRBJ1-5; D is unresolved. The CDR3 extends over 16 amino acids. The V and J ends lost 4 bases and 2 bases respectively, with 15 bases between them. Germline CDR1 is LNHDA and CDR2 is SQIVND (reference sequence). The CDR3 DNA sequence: TGTGCCAGTAGTACCCCCCCCACAGCGGGCAATCAGCCCCAGCATTTT. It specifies CASSTPPTAGNQPQHF.

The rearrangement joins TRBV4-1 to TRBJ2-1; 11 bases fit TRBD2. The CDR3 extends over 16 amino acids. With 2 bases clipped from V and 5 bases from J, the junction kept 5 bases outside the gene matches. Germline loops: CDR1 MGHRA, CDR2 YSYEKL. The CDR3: CASSQSPSGRNNEQFF. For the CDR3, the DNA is TGCGCCAGCAGCCAAAGTCCTAGCGGGAGGAACAATGAGCAGTTCTTC.

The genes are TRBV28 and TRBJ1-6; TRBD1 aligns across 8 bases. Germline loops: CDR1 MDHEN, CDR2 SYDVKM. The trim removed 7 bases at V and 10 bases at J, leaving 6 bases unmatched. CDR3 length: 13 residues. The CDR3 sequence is CASNGQGSSPLHF. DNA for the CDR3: TGTGCCAGCAATGGACAGGGTAGCTCACCCCTCCACTTT. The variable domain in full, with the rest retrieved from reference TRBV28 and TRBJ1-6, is DVKVTQSSRYLVKRTGEKVFLECVQDMDHENMFWYRQDPGLGLRLIYFSYDVKMKEKGDIPEGYSVSREKKERFSLILESASTNQTSMYLCASNGQGSSPLHFGNGTRLTVT.

This CDR3 is CASSPQGAHGYTF. The CDR3 DNA follows: TGTGCCAGCAGCCCCCAGGGGGCTCATGGCTACACCTTC. The chain uses TRBV9 and TRBJ1-2; 8 nucleotides match TRBD1. CDR3 size: 13 residues. After removal of 4 bases from V and 6 bases from J, the junction contained 5 bases not matched to a gene. Looked up from germline, CDR1 is SGDLS and CDR2 is YYNGEE.

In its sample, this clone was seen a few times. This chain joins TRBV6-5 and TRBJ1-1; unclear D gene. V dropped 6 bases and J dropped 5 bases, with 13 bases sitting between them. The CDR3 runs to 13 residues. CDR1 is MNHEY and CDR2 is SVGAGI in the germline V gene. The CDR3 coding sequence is TGTGCCAGCAGACGGGGAACGAGGACTGAAGCTTTCTTT. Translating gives CASRRGTRTEAFF.

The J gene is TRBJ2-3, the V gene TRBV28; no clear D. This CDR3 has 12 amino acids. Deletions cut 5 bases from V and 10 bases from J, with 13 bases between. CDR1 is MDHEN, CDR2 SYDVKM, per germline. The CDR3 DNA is TGTGCCAGCAGTACCACAGTTGCGCCGCAGTATTTT. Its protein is CASSTTVAPQYF.

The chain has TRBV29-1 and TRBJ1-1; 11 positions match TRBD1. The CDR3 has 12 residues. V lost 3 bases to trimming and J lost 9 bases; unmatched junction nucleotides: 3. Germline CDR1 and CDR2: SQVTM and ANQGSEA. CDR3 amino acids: CSVEGQGDQAFF. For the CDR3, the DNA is TGCAGCGTTGAGGGACAGGGGGATCAAGCTTTCTTT.

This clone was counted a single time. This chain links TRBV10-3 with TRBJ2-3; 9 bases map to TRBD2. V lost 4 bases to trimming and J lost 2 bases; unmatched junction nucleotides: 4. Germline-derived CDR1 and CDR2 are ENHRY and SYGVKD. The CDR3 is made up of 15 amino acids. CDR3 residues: CAISAVGLATDTQYF. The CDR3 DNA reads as TGTGCCATCAGTGCTGTGGGACTAGCCACAGATACGCAGTATTTT.

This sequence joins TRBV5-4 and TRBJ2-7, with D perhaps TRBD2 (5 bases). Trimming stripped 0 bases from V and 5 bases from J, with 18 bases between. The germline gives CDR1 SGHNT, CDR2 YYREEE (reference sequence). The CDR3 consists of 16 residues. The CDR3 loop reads CASSLVRSTNWDEQYF. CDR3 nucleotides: TGTGCCAGCAGCTTGGTTCGGTCGACTAATTGGGACGAGCAGTACTTC.